Here is one T cell receptor (beta chain) with its context. The sample originates from a study of blood T cell repertoires in COVID-19. Profiled with immunoSEQ multiplex PCR; TCRdb holds only in-frame clones, not every one. The repertoire holds about 300,000 clones, roughly 80% seen once, with more than 1.2% in the top ten. Trimming shortened V by 6 bases and J by 2 bases, and 19 bases separated the two germline ends. Germline V gene lookup returns CDR1 MNHEY and CDR2 SMNVEV (reference sequence). The CDR3 runs to 16 residues. In Seattle, patients joined the study during active infection and were tracked longitudinally.

This rearrangement joins TRBV27 to TRBJ2-5; perhaps TRBD1 as D (5 bases). This clonotype originated in a human donor with COVID-19, enrolled during active disease. The donor label of this sample is uncertain. The sample taken for sequencing was peripheral blood. The CDR3 sequence is CASRTPAGAQQETQYF. CDR3 coding DNA: TGTGCCAGCAGGACCCCGGCTGGGGCGCAACAAGAGACCCAGTACTTC.